These 2 T cell receptor beta chains were sequenced from one sample in a study of blood T cell repertoires in COVID-19. Some clones are missing from TCRdb's copy, which holds only in-frame ones; the method was immunoSEQ multiplex PCR. The table has approximately 56,000 clones, 85% to 90% seen once. The sequenced sample consisted of peripheral blood. The receptors were gathered from an older man with active or convalescent COVID-19.

V and J are TRBV25-1 and TRBJ2-1, with 9 nucleotides matching TRBD2. Germline values: CDR1 MGHDK, CDR2 SYGVNS. The length of the CDR3 is 16 residues. The trim removed 8 bases at V and 6 bases at J, leaving 14 bases unmatched. CDR3: CASEGHLAGLSNEQFF. CDR3 nucleotides: TGTGCCAGCGAAGGGCACCTAGCGGGGCTCAGCAATGAGCAGTTCTTC.

The V call is TRBV4-1, the J call TRBJ2-6; 10 nucleotides match TRBD1. Trimming removed 0 bases from V and 0 bases from J; junction bases left unmatched: 5. CDR1 MGHRA and CDR2 YSYEKL come from the germline V gene. The CDR3 sequence is 19 residues long. CDR3: CASSQDPGQGSSGANVLTF. The CDR3 nucleotides read TGCGCCAGCAGCCAAGATCCGGGACAGGGGTCCTCTGGGGCCAACGTCCTGACTTTC.